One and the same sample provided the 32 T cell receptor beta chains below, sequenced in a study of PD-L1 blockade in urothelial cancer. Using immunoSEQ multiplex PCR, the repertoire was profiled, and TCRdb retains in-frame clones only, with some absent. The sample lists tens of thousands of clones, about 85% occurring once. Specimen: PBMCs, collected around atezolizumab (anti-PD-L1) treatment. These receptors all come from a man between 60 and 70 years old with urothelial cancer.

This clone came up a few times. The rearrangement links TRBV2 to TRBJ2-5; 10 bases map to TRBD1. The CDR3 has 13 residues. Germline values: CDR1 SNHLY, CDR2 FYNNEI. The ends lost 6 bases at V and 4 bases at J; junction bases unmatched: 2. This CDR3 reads CASRGTGVETQYF. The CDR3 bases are TGTGCCAGCAGGGGGACAGGGGTAGAGACCCAGTACTTC.

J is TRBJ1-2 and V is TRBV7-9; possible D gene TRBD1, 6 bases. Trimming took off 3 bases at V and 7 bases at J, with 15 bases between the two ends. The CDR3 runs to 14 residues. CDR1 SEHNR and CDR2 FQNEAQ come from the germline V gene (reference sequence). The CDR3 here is CASSFGTTPTGYTF. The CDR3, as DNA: TGTGCCAGCAGCTTCGGGACAACTCCGACTGGCTACACCTTC.

CDR3 coding DNA: TGTGCCAGCAGCACACAGGGGCAAGAGACCCAGTACTTC. Protein product: CASSTQGQETQYF. The chain couples TRBV2 to TRBJ2-5; TRBD1 matches at 7 bases. Germline values: CDR1 SNHLY, CDR2 FYNNEI. The CDR3 runs 13 residues. V lost 6 bases and J lost 2; bases outside the gene matches: 3.

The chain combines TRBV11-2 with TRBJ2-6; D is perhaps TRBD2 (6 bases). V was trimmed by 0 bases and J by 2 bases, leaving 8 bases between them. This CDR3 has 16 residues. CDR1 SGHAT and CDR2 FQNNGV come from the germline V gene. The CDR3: CASSLEAGPGANVLTF. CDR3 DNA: TGTGCCAGCAGCTTAGAGGCGGGACCTGGGGCCAACGTCCTGACTTTC.

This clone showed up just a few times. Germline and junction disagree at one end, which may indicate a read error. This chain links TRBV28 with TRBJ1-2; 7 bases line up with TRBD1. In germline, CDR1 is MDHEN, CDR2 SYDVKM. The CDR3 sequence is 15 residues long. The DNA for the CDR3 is TGTGCCAGCAGTTTGGTTCGGACAGGACCCACGCAAGGAGGCTTC. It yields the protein CASSLVRTGPTQGGF.

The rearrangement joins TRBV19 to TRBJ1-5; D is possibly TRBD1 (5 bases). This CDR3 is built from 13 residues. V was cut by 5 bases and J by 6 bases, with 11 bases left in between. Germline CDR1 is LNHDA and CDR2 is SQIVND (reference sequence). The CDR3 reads CASSLTGGQPQHF. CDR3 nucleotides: TGTGCCAGTAGTTTAACGGGGGGTCAGCCCCAGCATTTT.

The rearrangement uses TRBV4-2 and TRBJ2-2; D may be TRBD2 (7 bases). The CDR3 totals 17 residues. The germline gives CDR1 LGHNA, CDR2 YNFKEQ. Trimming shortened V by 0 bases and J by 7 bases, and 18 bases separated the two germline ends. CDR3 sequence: CASSQEPRGGAGGELFF. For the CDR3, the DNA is TGTGCCAGCAGCCAAGAACCCCGCGGGGGCGCGGGCGGGGAGCTGTTTTTT.

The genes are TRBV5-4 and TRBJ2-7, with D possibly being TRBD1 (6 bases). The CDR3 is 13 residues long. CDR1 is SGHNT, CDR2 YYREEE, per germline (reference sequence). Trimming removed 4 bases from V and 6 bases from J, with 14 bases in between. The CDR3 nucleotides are TGTGCCAGCAGCCCCGGGACACTGAGCGAGCAGTACTTC. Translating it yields CASSPGTLSEQYF.

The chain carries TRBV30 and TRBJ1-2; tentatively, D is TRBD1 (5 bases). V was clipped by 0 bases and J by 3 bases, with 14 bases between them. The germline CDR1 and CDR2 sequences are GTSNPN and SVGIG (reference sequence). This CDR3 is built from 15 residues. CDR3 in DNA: TGTGCCTGGAGTGTTGGTGGATTAGGGGACTATGGCTACACCTTC. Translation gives CAWSVGGLGDYGYTF. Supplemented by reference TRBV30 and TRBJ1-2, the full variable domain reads SQTIHQWPATLVQPVGSPLSLECTVEGTSNPNLYWYRQAAGRGLQLLFYSVGIGQISSEVPQNLSASRPQDRQFILSSKKLLLSDSGFYLCAWSVGGLGDYGYTFGSGTRLTVV.

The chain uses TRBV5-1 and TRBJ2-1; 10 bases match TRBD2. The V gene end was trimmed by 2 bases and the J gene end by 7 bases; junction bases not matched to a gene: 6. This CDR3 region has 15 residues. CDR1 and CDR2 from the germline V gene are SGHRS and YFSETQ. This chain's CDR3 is CASSLAGGEFNEQFF. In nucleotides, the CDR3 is TGCGCCAGCAGCTTAGCGGGGGGGGAGTTTAATGAGCAGTTCTTC. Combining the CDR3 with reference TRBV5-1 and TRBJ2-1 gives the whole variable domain KAGVTQTPRYLIKTRGQQVTLSCSPISGHRSVSWYQQTPGQGLQFLFEYFSETQRNKGNFPGRFSGRQFSNSRSEMNVSTLELGDSALYLCASSLAGGEFNEQFFGPGTRLTVL.

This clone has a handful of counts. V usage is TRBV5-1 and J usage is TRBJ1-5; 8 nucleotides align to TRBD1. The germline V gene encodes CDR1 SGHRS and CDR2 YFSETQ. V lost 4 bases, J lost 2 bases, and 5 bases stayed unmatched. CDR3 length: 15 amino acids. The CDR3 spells CASSPGGQGNQPQHF. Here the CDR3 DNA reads TGCGCCAGCAGCCCGGGGGGACAGGGCAATCAGCCCCAGCATTTT.

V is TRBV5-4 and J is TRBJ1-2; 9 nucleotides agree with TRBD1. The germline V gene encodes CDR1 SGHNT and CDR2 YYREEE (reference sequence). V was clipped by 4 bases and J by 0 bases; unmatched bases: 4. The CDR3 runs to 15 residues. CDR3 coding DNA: TGTGCCAGCAGCGCACAGGGGGCAGCTAACTATGGCTACACCTTC. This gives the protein CASSAQGAANYGYTF.

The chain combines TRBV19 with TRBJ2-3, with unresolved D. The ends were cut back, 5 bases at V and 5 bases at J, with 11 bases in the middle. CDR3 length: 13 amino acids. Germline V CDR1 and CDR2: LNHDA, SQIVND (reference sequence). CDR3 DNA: TGTGCCAGTAGTCCCCGAAGAGTAGATACGCAGTATTTT. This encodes CASSPRRVDTQYF.

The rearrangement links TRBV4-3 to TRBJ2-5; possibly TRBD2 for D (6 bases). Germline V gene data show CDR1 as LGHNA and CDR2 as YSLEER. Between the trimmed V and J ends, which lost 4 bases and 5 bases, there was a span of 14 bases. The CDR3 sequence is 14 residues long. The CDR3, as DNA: TGCGCCAGCAGCCTCGTCGGGGGAGTGGAGACCCAGTACTTC. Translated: CASSLVGGVETQYF.

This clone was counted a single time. CDR3: CASSTGAQASYNEQFF. The CDR3 nucleotides read TGTGCCAGCAGCACGGGAGCACAGGCGTCCTACAATGAGCAGTTCTTC. This sequence joins TRBV5-4 and TRBJ2-1; weak D call: TRBD2 (6 bases). The germline CDR1 and CDR2 sequences are SGHNT and YYREEE (reference sequence). The CDR3 runs to 16 residues. Trimming took off 4 bases at V and 1 base at J, with 15 bases between the two ends.

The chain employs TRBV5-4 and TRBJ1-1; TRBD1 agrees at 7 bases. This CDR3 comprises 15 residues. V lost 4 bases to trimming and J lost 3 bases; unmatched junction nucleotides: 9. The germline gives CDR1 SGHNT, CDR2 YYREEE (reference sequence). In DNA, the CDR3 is TGTGCCAGCAGCCTCAACAGGGGAGGTGACACTGAAGCTTTCTTT. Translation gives CASSLNRGGDTEAFF.

The CDR3 DNA is TGTGCCAGCAGCCTCTTAGGGTTCGGGGGTACTGAAGCTTTCTTT. It specifies CASSLLGFGGTEAFF. V is TRBV7-8 and J is TRBJ1-1, with D perhaps matching TRBD1 (5 bases). This CDR3 has 15 amino acids. Germline CDR1 reads SGHVS; CDR2 reads FQNEAQ. V was pared by 5 bases and J by 5 bases, with 18 bases between.

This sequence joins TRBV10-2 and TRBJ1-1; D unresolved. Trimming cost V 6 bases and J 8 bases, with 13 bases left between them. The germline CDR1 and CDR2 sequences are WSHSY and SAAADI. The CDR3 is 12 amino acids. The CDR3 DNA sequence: TGCGCCAGCAGCCCGGGATACAGCGAAGCTTTCTTT. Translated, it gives CASSPGYSEAFF.

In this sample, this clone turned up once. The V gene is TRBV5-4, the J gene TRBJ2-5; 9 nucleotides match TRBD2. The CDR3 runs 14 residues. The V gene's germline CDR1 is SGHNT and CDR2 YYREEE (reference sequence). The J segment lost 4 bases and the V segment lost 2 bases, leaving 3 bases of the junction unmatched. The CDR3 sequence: CASSFAGGPETQYF. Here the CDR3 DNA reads TGTGCCAGCAGCTTCGCGGGGGGGCCAGAGACCCAGTACTTC.

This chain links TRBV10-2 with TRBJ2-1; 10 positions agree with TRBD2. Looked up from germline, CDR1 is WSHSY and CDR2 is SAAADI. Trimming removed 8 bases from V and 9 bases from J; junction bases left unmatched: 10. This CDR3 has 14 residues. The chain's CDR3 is CASQSGGAGGEQFF. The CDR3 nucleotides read TGCGCCAGCCAGAGCGGGGGGGCCGGGGGTGAGCAGTTCTTC.

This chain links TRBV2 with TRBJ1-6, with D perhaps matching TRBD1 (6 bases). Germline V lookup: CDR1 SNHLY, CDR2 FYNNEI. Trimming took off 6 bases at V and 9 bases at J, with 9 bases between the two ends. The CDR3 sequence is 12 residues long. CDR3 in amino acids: CASRRTVSPLHF. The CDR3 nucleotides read TGTGCCAGCAGGAGGACAGTTTCACCCCTCCACTTT. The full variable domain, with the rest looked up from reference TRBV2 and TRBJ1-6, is EPEVTQTPSHQVTQMGQEVILRCVPISNHLYFYWYRQILGQKVEFLVSFYNNEISEKSEIFDDQFSVERPDGSNFTLKIRSTKLEDSAMYFCASRRTVSPLHFGNGTRLTVT.

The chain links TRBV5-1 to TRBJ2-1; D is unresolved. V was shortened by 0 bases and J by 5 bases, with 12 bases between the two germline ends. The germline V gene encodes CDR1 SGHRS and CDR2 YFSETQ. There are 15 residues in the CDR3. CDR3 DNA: TGCGCCAGCAGCTTGGCCCCACCCAACAACAATGAGCAGTTCTTC. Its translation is CASSLAPPNNNEQFF.

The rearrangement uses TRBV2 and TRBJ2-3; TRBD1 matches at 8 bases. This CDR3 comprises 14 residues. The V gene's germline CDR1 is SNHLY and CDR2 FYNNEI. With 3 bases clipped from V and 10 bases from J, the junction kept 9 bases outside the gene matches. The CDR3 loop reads CASSEVTGASPQYF. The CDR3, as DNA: TGTGCCAGCAGTGAGGTGACAGGGGCCTCACCGCAGTATTTT.

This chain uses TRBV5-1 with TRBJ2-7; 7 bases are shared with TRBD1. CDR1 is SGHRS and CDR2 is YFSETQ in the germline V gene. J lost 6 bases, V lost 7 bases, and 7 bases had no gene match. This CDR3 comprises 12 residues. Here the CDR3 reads CASRLTGAEQYF. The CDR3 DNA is TGCGCCAGCCGCCTTACAGGGGCCGAGCAGTACTTC.

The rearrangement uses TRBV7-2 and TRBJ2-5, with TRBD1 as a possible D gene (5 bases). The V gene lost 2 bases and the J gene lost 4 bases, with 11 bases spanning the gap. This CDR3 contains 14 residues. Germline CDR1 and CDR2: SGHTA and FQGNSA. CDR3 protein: CASSLRRRGETQYF. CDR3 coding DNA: TGTGCCAGCAGCTTACGAAGAAGGGGAGAGACCCAGTACTTC. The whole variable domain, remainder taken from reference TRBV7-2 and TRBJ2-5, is GAGVSQSPSNKVTEKGKDVELRCDPISGHTALYWYRQSLGQGLEFLIYFQGNSAPDKSGLPSDRFSAERTGGSVSTLTIQRTQQEDSAVYLCASSLRRRGETQYFGPGTRLLVL.

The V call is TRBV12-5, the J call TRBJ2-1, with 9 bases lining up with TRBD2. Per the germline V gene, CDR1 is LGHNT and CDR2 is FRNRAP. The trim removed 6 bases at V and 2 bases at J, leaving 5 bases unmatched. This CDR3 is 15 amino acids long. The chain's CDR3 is CASGTSGGTYNEQFF. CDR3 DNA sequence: TGTGCTAGTGGCACGAGCGGGGGGACCTACAATGAGCAGTTCTTC. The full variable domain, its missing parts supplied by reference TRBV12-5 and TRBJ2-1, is DARVTQTPRHKVTEMGQEVTMRCQPILGHNTVFWYRQTMMQGLELLAYFRNRAPLDDSGMPKDRFSAEMPDATLATLKIQPSEPRDSAVYFCASGTSGGTYNEQFFGPGTRLTVL.

The CDR3 sequence is CASSLGASGNTGELFF. The CDR3 DNA sequence: TGTGCCAGCAGCTTAGGAGCTAGCGGTAACACCGGGGAGCTGTTTTTT. V usage is TRBV7-6 and J usage is TRBJ2-2; 7 nucleotides align to TRBD2. The CDR3 has 16 amino acids. Germline V lookup: CDR1 SGHVS, CDR2 FNYEAQ. The trim removed 1 base at V and 2 bases at J, leaving 4 bases unmatched.

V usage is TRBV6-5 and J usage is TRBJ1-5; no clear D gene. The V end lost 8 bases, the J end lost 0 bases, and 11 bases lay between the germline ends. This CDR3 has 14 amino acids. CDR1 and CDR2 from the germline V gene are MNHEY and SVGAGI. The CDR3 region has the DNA TGTGCCAGCCGAACGGGGTATAGCAATCAGCCCCAGCATTTT. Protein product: CASRTGYSNQPQHF.

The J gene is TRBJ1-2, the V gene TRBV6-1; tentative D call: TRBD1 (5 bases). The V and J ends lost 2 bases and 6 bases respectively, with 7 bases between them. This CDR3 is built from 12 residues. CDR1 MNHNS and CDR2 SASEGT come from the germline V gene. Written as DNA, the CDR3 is TGTGCCAGCAGTGAAAGGGGTGATGGCTACACCTTC. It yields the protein CASSERGDGYTF.

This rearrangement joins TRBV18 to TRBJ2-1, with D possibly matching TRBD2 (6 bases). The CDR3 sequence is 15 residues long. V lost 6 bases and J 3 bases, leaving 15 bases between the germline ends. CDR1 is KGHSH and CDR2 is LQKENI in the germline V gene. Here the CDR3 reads CASSPEGTVYNEQFF. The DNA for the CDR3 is TGTGCCAGCTCCCCGGAGGGGACGGTCTACAATGAGCAGTTCTTC.

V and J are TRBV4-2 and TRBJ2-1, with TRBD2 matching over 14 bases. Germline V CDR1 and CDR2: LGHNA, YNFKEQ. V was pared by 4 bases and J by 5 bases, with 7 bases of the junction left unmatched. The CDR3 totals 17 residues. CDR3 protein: CASSRRLAGGPHNEQFF. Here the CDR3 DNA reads TGTGCCAGCAGCCGCCGACTAGCGGGGGGGCCCCACAATGAGCAGTTCTTC.

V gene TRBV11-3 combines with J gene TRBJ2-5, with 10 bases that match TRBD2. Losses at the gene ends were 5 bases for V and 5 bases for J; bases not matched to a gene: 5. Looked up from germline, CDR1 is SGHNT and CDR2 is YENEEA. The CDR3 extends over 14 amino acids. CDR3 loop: CASSTGLAQETQYF. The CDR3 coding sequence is TGTGCCAGCAGCACGGGACTAGCGCAGGAGACCCAGTACTTC.